This TCR beta chain derives from a study of blood T cells in healthy people across ages. Overall study findings and caveats: Older age coincided with a roughly linear decline in TCR beta diversity per million T cells. Donor CMV status was unknown, possibly confounding expanded clonotype changes. Strong correlation linked observed beta diversity and percent naive T cells.

The V segment lost 5 bases and the J segment 9 bases; nucleotides outside the gene matches: 0. CDR3 length: 11 amino acids. Germline CDR1 reads MNHEY; CDR2 reads SVGAGI. This clonotype was detected a few times. Its specificity is not known. Alongside a J-beta primer mix, a sample-barcoded 5' primer served in a second PCR lasting roughly 7 to 12 cycles. TCRdb called the 5' RACE reads again in MiXCR, with one record for every CDR3 protein. The table has about 1,400,000 distinct CDR3 sequences, almost 60% seen once. The origin of this receptor is a man between 18 and 29 years old in good health. The specimen sequenced was blood. This chain connects TRBV6-5 to TRBJ2-1; TRBD2 aligns across 8 bases. The CDR3 sequence is CASSREGEQFF. CDR3 bases: TGTGCCAGCAGTCGGGAGGGTGAGCAGTTCTTC.